The 8 T cell receptor beta chains given below trace back to one sample, sequenced in a study of blood T cells in healthy people across ages. A second PCR of about 6 to 11 cycles used a sample-barcoded 5' primer and a J-beta primer mix. TCRdb re-called the 5' RACE reads through MiXCR, storing one row per CDR3 protein. The sample holds approximately 800,000 distinct CDR3 sequences, 20% to 30% seen once. A further study also used this sample, focusing on T cells of mothers and their children.

Input material: blood. All receptors come from a boy between 5 and 17 years old in good health.

This clonotype was seen a handful of times. The genes are TRBV5-1 and TRBJ2-1; tentative D call: TRBD1 (5 bases). Germline V gene lookup returns CDR1 SGHRS and CDR2 YFSETQ. Deletions cut 4 bases from V and 5 bases from J, with 16 bases between. This CDR3 comprises 15 residues. CDR3 sequence reads: CASSPGHRIDNEQFF. CDR3 bases: TGCGCCAGCAGCCCTGGACACCGAATCGACAATGAGCAGTTCTTC.

This rearrangement joins TRBV20-1 to TRBJ2-5; 14 bases align to TRBD2. CDR3 size: 16 residues. The V segment lost 6 bases and the J segment 5 bases; nucleotides outside the gene matches: 11. From germline, CDR1 is DFQATT and CDR2 SNEGSKA (reference sequence). The CDR3 DNA sequence: TGCAGTGCCCTTGGACTAGCGGGGGGACAGGGTGAGACCCAGTACTTC. This codes for CSALGLAGGQGETQYF.

The V and J genes are TRBV5-5 and TRBJ2-2; TRBD1 agrees at 9 bases. The germline V gene has CDR1 SGHKS and CDR2 YYEKEE (reference sequence). The V and J ends lost 5 bases and 5 bases, in that order; junction bases with no gene match: 10. The CDR3 runs to 16 residues. Here the CDR3 DNA reads TGTGCCAGCAGACTACGACAGGGGGTCTTGACCGGGGAGCTGTTTTTT. Translated: CASRLRQGVLTGELFF. Looking up the rest from reference TRBV5-5 and TRBJ2-2 gives the full variable domain: DAGVTQSPTHLIKTRGQQVTLRCSPISGHKSVSWYQQVLGQGPQFIFQYYEKEERGRGNFPDRFSARQFPNYSSELNVNALLLGDSALYLCASRLRQGVLTGELFFGEGSRLTVL.

This clonotype turned up a few times. In nucleotides, the CDR3 is TGTGCCAGCAGCTTAACCTTCGGACTAGGGGTGACCCAGTACTTC. Translated: CASSLTFGLGVTQYF. V gene TRBV11-2 combines with J gene TRBJ2-5, with 7 nucleotides matching TRBD2. Unmatched junction bases numbered 10, after V lost 2 bases and J lost 7 bases. This CDR3 is 15 amino acids long. CDR1 is SGHAT, CDR2 FQNNGV, per germline.

The chain links TRBV18 to TRBJ1-4; possible D gene TRBD1, 5 bases. From germline, CDR1 is KGHSH and CDR2 LQKENI. This CDR3 region has 14 residues. V lost 3 bases, J lost 8 bases, and 13 bases lay in between. For the CDR3, the DNA is TGTGCCAGCTCACCGGGGGATCTCCGGGAAAAACTGTTTTTT. This gives the protein CASSPGDLREKLFF.

The chain uses TRBV6-1 and TRBJ1-2; D is perhaps TRBD1 (6 bases). The V end was cut by 11 bases, the J end by 4 bases, with 11 bases between. CDR1 MNHNS and CDR2 SASEGT come from the germline V gene. CDR3 length equals 11 residues. The CDR3 region has the DNA TGTGCCGCCGGGACACTCTATGGCTACACCTTC. Translating gives CAAGTLYGYTF.

The rearrangement joins TRBV20-1 to TRBJ1-4, with unresolved D. CDR1 DFQATT and CDR2 SNEGSKA come from the germline V gene (reference sequence). V lost 5 bases, J lost 3 bases, and 13 bases lay in between. The CDR3 runs to 14 residues. CDR3: CSASDAGPNEKLFF. For the CDR3, the DNA is TGCAGTGCTTCAGATGCAGGACCTAATGAAAAACTGTTTTTT.

This clonotype was detected only a few times. This rearrangement joins TRBV29-1 to TRBJ2-5; 9 positions agree with TRBD1. Germline CDR1 SQVTM, CDR2 ANQGSEA. V lost 4 bases and J lost 5; bases outside the gene matches: 8. CDR3 length: 14 amino acids. As DNA, the CDR3 is TGCAGCGTTGGTGACAGGGGGTCGCGGGAGACCCAGTACTTC. This translates into CSVGDRGSRETQYF.